Below, 10 T cell receptor beta chains from the same sample are listed, as sequenced in a study of low-dose radiotherapy and immunotherapy resistance in tumors. Both TCRalpha and TCRbeta chains were reverse transcribed with V-gene-specific primers. The authors amplified TCRs for roughly 20 PCR cycles with a constant-region primer and a V-primer adapter. MiXCR was run by TCRdb on the reads, yielding one entry per CDR3 protein. The table shows 35,000 to 45,000 distinct CDR3 sequences, with about a third occurring only once. Described time point: before trial treatment. The input for sequencing was PBMCs, taken before treatment. The receptor source for this set is a male donor with gallbladder cancer.

This clonotype occurred many times. The chain uses TRBV5-1 and TRBJ2-1; 8 bases match TRBD1. After removal of 3 bases from V and 7 bases from J, the junction contained 6 bases not matched to a gene. The CDR3 has 14 amino acids. Germline CDR1 and CDR2: SGHRS and YFSETQ. CDR3 sequence reads: CASSSGTGKNEQFF. CDR3 coding DNA: TGCGCCAGCAGCTCCGGGACAGGAAAGAATGAGCAGTTCTTC.

As regards this clonotype: This is likely an artifact of a read error, given a far larger clone one base away. The chain links TRBV7-3 to TRBJ2-7, with D possibly TRBD1 on 6 matching bases. The CDR3 consists of 15 residues. CDR1 is SGHTA, CDR2 FQGTGA, per germline. This CDR3 reads CARSSPTGSNYEQYF. The CDR3 DNA is TGTGCCAGAAGCTCCCCGACAGGCTCCAACTACGAGCAGTACTTC.

With respect to this clonotype: A far larger clone is just one base off, so this is likely a read error. A read error is likely, as this CDR3 ends without the conserved phenylalanine or tryptophan. The rearrangement links TRBV6-1 to TRBJ2-7; TRBD1 aligns across 8 bases. The CDR3 consists of 14 residues. V shed 6 bases and J 0 bases; nucleotides not matched to a gene: 4. CDR1 is MNHNS and CDR2 is SASEGT in the germline V gene. CDR3 in amino acids: CASSRTGGSYEQYL. CDR3 in DNA: TGTGCCAGCAGCCGAACAGGGGGCTCCTACGAGCAGTACTTA.

In this sample, this clonotype turned up many times. V and J are TRBV29-1 and TRBJ2-3, with TRBD2 identical over 12 bases. The germline V gene has CDR1 SQVTM and CDR2 ANQGSEA. The CDR3 is made up of 18 amino acids. After removal of 3 bases from V and 1 base from J, the junction contained 11 bases not matched to a gene. Here the CDR3 reads CSVDRGASGRAGTDTQYF. The CDR3 DNA sequence: TGCAGCGTTGACCGCGGGGCTAGCGGGAGGGCCGGCACAGATACGCAGTATTTT.

The table lists this clonotype with many counts. This chain connects TRBV7-8 to TRBJ1-1; D ambiguous. Germline-derived CDR1 and CDR2 are SGHVS and FQNEAQ. Between the trimmed V and J ends, which lost 3 bases and 1 base, there was a span of 6 bases. The CDR3 spans 13 residues. The CDR3 nucleotides are TGTGCCAGCAGCTTCGCGGGGAACACTGAAGCTTTCTTT. Amino acids: CASSFAGNTEAFF.

A few counts support this clonotype. The chain couples TRBV29-1 to TRBJ2-1; D is unclear. The CDR3 extends over 12 amino acids. V was shortened by 4 bases and J by 4 bases, with 8 bases between the two germline ends. Germline V gene data show CDR1 as SQVTM and CDR2 as ANQGSEA. The CDR3 region has the DNA TGCAGCGTTGGTTCCGGTTACAATGAGCAGTTCTTC. This sequence encodes CSVGSGYNEQFF.

The V call is TRBV6-6, the J call TRBJ1-4, with D maybe TRBD1 (5 bases). The end of the DNA is better explained by TRBJ2-2, so the J call may be wrong. Germline CDR1 and CDR2: MNHNY and SVGAGI (reference sequence). This CDR3 is 14 amino acids long. The CDR3 bases are TGTGCCAGCATATCACTCCAGGGATACGGGGAGCTGTTTTTT. It yields the protein CASISLQGYGELFF.

The gene calls are TRBV20-1 and TRBJ2-7, with TRBD1 as a possible D gene (7 bases). Trimming cost V 2 bases and J 0 bases, with 17 bases left between them. The CDR3 has 16 amino acids. Germline V gene sequence: CDR1 DFQATT, CDR2 SNEGSKA (reference sequence). CDR3 protein: CSARLRFRGVSYEQYF. In DNA, the CDR3 is TGCAGTGCTAGACTGCGATTCAGGGGGGTCTCCTACGAGCAGTACTTC.

This clonotype has ten or more counts. The rearrangement uses TRBV6-5 and TRBJ2-5; the D gene is possibly TRBD2 (6 bases). The germline gives CDR1 MNHEY, CDR2 SVGAGI. This CDR3 is 13 amino acids long. The V end lost 6 bases, the J end lost 5 bases, and 13 bases lay between the germline ends. CDR3 nucleotides: TGTGCCAGCAGGGACTCGGGAGTTGAGACCCAGTACTTC. Its translation is CASRDSGVETQYF.

The chain uses TRBV9 and TRBJ1-1; no clear D gene. This CDR3 has 14 residues. CDR1 SGDLS and CDR2 YYNGEE come from the germline V gene. V was shortened by 3 bases and J by 4 bases, with 13 bases between the two germline ends. As DNA, the CDR3 is TGTGCCAGCAGCGCGAAGACCGCGCGCACTGAAGCTTTCTTT. As protein: CASSAKTARTEAFF.